What follows is one T cell receptor beta chain and its context. The antigen is not known. This sample is part of a study of T cell clonotyping in hematopoietic cell transplantation. This CDR3 region has 14 residues. Germline V lookup: CDR1 SGHTA, CDR2 FQGNSA. V gave up 2 bases and J gave up 3 bases, with 10 bases separating them. Blood collection times were about day -28 and days 30, 100, 180 posttransplant. Using immunoSEQ multiplex PCR, the repertoire was profiled, and TCRdb retains in-frame clones only, with some absent. The repertoire holds roughly 13,000 clones, with approximately 92% as singletons. Study-level points and caveats: No sorting was done, leaving CD4 and CD8 contributions mixed.

This TCR came from a female patient aged 50-59 years who had an allogeneic stem cell transplant from an unrelated donor, so the T cells may come from the graft donor. Some clones in this sample may be carry-over from other donors' samples. The sequences come from PBMCs, collected 100 days after allogeneic stem cell transplant. The chain recombines TRBV7-2 with TRBJ2-5; D may be TRBD1 (5 bases). CDR3: CASSLRAGKETQYF. CDR3 nucleotides: TGTGCCAGCAGCTTAAGAGCAGGGAAAGAGACCCAGTACTTC. The full variable domain, with the rest looked up from reference TRBV7-2 and TRBJ2-5, is GAGVSQSPSNKVTEKGKDVELRCDPISGHTALYWYRQSLGQGLEFLIYFQGNSAPDKSGLPSDRFSAERTGGSVSTLTIQRTQQEDSAVYLCASSLRAGKETQYFGPGTRLLVL.